This T cell receptor beta chain appears in the sequencing data of a study of shared clonotypes between healthy human individuals. On the study more broadly: Every donor yielded three CD4 naive, three CD4 memory, two CD8 naive and one CD8 memory plate. Regarding the study as a whole: The donor pool, a small one, limited the genetic and exposure-history diversity represented. The authors expected sequencing depth to affect clonotype sharing among donors.

This table comes from immunoSEQ multiplex PCR, and its TCRdb copy is limited to in-frame clones, with some not included. Among some 2.4 million clones, roughly 93% were seen once, and the ten largest hold 0.36%. In regard to this clone: Its antigen is not known.

Sequencing used naive CD4+ T cells from PBMCs. Subset of the sample: CD45RA+ positively selected. The receptor was isolated from a man younger than 30 in good health. Some clones in this sample may be carry-over from other donors' samples.

The CDR3 DNA is TGTGCCAGCAGCTTAGGTGGGACAGCGCCTGAAAAACTGTTTTTT. Translating gives CASSLGGTAPEKLFF. J is TRBJ1-4 and V is TRBV7-2; 7 bases align to TRBD1. The CDR3 has 15 amino acids. Trimming cost V 1 base and J 7 bases; bases outside gene matches: 6. Germline assignment: CDR1 SGHTA and CDR2 FQGNSA. Together with reference TRBV7-2 and TRBJ1-4, the CDR3 gives the full variable domain: GAGVSQSPSNKVTEKGKDVELRCDPISGHTALYWYRQSLGQGLEFLIYFQGNSAPDKSGLPSDRFSAERTGGSVSTLTIQRTQQEDSAVYLCASSLGGTAPEKLFFGSGTQLSVL.